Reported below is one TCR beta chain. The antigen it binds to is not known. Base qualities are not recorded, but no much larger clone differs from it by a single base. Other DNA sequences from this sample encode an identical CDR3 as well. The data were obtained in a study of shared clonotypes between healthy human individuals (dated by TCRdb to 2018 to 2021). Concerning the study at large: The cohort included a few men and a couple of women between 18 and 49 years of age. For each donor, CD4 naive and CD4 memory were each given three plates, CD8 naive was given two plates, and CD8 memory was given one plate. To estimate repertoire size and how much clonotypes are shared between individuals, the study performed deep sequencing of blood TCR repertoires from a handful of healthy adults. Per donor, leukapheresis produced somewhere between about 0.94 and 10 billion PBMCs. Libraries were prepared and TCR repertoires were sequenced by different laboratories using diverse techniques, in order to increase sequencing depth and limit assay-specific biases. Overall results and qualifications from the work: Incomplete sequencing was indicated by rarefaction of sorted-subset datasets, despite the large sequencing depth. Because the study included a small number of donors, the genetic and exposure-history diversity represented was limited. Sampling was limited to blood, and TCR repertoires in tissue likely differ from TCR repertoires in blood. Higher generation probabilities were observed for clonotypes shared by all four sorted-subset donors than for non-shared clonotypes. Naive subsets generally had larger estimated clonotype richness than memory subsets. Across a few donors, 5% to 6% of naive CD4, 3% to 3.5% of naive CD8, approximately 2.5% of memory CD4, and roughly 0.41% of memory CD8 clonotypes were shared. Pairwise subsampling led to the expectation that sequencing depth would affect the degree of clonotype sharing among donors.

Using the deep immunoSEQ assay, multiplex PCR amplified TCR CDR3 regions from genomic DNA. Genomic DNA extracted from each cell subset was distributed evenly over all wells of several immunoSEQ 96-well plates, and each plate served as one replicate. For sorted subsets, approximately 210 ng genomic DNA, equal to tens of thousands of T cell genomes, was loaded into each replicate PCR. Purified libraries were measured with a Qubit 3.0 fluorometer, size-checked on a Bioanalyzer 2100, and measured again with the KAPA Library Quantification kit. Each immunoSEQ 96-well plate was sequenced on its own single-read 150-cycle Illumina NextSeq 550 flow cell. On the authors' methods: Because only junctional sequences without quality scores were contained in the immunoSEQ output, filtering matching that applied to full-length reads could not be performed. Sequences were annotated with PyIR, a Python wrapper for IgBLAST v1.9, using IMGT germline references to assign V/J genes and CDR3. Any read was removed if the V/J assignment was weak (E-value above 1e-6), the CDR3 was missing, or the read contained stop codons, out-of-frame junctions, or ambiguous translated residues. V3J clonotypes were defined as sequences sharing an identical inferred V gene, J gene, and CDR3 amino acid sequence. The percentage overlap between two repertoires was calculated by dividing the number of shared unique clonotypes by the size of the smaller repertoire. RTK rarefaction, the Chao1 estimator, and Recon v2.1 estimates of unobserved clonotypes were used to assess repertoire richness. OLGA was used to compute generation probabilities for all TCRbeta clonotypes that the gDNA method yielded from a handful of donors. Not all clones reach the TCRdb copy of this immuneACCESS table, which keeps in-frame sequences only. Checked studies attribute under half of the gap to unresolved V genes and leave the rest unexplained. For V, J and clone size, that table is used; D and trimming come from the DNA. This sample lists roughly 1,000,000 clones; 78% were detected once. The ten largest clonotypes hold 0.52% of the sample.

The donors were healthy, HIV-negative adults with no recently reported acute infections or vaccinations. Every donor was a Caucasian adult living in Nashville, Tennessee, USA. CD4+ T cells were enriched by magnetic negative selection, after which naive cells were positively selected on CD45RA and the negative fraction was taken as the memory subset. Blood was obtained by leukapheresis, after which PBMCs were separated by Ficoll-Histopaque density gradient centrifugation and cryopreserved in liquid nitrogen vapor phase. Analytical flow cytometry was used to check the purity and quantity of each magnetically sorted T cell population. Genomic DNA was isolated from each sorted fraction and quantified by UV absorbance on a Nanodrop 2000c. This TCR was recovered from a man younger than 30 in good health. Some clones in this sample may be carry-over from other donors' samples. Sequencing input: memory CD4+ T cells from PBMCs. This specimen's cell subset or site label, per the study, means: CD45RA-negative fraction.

CDR3 reads: CASSLVLGNTEAFF. The base sequence is TGCGCCAGCAGCTTGGTTCTGGGGAACACTGAAGCTTTCTTT. The rearranged segments are TRBV5-1 and TRBJ1-1; no D gene can be assigned with confidence. Reading from cysteine to phenylalanine, the CDR3 counts 14 amino acids. Just CDR3 DNA is preserved here, 42 bases in frame from base 1. Trimming at the junction amounts to 0 bases on V and 1 base on J, and the germline ends lie 7 bases apart. The germline V gene yields SGHRS for CDR1 and YFSETQ for CDR2.